This T cell receptor (beta chain) stems from a study of control samples from healthy donors and cancer patients. Germline CDR1 reads SGDLS; CDR2 reads YYNGEE. The CDR3 consists of 17 residues. Trimming cost V 4 bases and J 2 bases; bases outside gene matches: 12. Only in-frame clones appear in the TCRdb table, and some are missing; sequencing was by immunoSEQ multiplex PCR. This sample has around 100,000 clones, with roughly 92% found just once. The sequencing input was blood. The chain employs TRBV9 and TRBJ1-2, with TRBD1 identical over 9 bases. This TCR derives from a human donor in good health. The donor label of this sample is uncertain. CDR3 DNA sequence: TGTGCCAGCAGCAACCCTGGGACAGGGCTCCAAAACTATGGCTACACCTTC. This encodes CASSNPGTGLQNYGYTF.